The 29 T cell receptor beta chains reported below all come from one sample, sequenced in a study of follicular helper T cells after annual influenza vaccination. Specified time point: 2014-2015 season, 7 days after vaccination. Libraries were prepared by immunoSEQ multiplex PCR; TCRdb keeps only in-frame clonotypes and omits some of them. The table records 8,000 to 10,000 clones, around 82% of them present only once. Sequences were derived from CXCR5- memory CD4+ T cells sorted from blood, sampled 7 days after influenza vaccination. These receptors were taken from an adult who received the influenza vaccine.

The CDR3 loop is CSVAPPVWMNTEAFF. The CDR3 nucleotides read TGCAGCGTTGCACCCCCGGTCTGGATGAACACTGAAGCTTTCTTT. This chain links TRBV29-1 with TRBJ1-1; D is undetermined. V was trimmed by 4 bases and J by 0 bases, leaving 15 bases between them. Germline V gene data show CDR1 as SQVTM and CDR2 as ANQGSEA. This CDR3 region has 15 residues. Full variable domain (rest looked up from reference TRBV29-1 and TRBJ1-1): SAVISQKPSRDICQRGTSLTIQCQVDSQVTMMFWYRQQPGQSLTLIATANQGSEATYESGFVIDKFPISRPNLTFSTLTVSNMSPEDSSIYLCSVAPPVWMNTEAFFGQGTRLTVV.

This clone showed up just a few times. J is TRBJ1-1 and V is TRBV20-1; D call uncertain. Trimming took off 3 bases at V and 7 bases at J, with 9 bases between the two ends. CDR1 is DFQATT, CDR2 SNEGSKA, per germline (reference sequence). This CDR3 is built from 11 residues. The CDR3 DNA reads TGCAGTGCTAGTCGAGACCGTGAAGCTTTCTTT. This gives the protein CSASRDREAFF.

The V call is TRBV7-8, the J call TRBJ2-3; TRBD1 agrees at 8 bases. Germline V gene sequence: CDR1 SGHVS, CDR2 FQNEAQ. V dropped 0 bases and J dropped 1; count of bases not matched to a gene: 9. This CDR3 spans 18 amino acids. Written as DNA, the CDR3 is TGTGCCAGCAGCTTAGCCTCCAGGACAGGGATCCGCACAGATACGCAGTATTTT. This gives the protein CASSLASRTGIRTDTQYF.

V usage is TRBV4-3 and J usage is TRBJ2-2, with a possible D match to TRBD1 (5 bases). In germline, CDR1 is LGHNA, CDR2 YSLEER. This CDR3 is 16 amino acids long. Trimming removed 0 bases at V and 1 base at J, with 9 bases between. This chain's CDR3 is CASSQDPGRNTGELFF. The CDR3 nucleotides read TGCGCCAGCAGCCAAGATCCAGGGCGGAACACCGGGGAGCTGTTTTTT.

The chain uses TRBV5-1 and TRBJ1-3; D unclear. Trimming pared 0 bases from V and 2 bases from J, leaving 9 bases between. The CDR3 is made up of 15 amino acids. Germline V gene lookup returns CDR1 SGHRS and CDR2 YFSETQ. For the CDR3, the DNA is TGCGCCAGCAGCTTGGAGTCGGGGACTGGAAACACCATATATTTT. Amino acid sequence: CASSLESGTGNTIYF.

For the CDR3, the DNA is TGTGCCAGCAGCTCACTAGGAGGGGCTACAGGGGGTAGCTATGGCTACACCTTC. It codes for CASSSLGGATGGSYGYTF. This chain connects TRBV7-8 to TRBJ1-2; 8 nucleotides match TRBD1. The length of the CDR3 is 18 residues. The ends lost 4 bases at V and 4 bases at J; junction bases unmatched: 17. The germline V gene encodes CDR1 SGHVS and CDR2 FQNEAQ.

The chain carries TRBV19 and TRBJ1-1; a weak D match, TRBD1 (5 bases). Germline CDR1 LNHDA, CDR2 SQIVND (reference sequence). The CDR3 spans 16 residues. Trimming removed 2 bases at V and 3 bases at J, with 16 bases between. This CDR3 is CASSIPPGTVDTEAFF. The DNA of the CDR3 is TGTGCCAGTAGTATACCTCCTGGGACGGTTGACACTGAAGCTTTCTTT.

The chain joins TRBV25-1 to TRBJ1-2; D may be TRBD1 (5 bases). CDR3 length: 10 amino acids. Looked up from germline, CDR1 is MGHDK and CDR2 is SYGVNS. The germline V and J ends were trimmed by 6 bases and 7 bases, with 6 bases remaining between them. CDR3 in DNA: TGTGCCAGCAGGGGACCTGGCTACACCTTC. Its protein product is CASRGPGYTF.

The gene calls are TRBV2 and TRBJ2-3; D possibly uses TRBD1 or TRBD2 (5 bases each). V was pared by 5 bases and J by 6 bases, with 18 bases between. Germline assignment: CDR1 SNHLY and CDR2 FYNNEI. This CDR3 contains 15 residues. The CDR3 sequence: CASSTGHGGRDTQYF. In DNA form, the CDR3 reads TGTGCCAGCAGTACTGGACACGGAGGTCGGGATACGCAGTATTTT.

This chain connects TRBV27 to TRBJ1-1; possibly TRBD1 for D (5 bases). V lost 5 bases and J lost 8, with 15 bases in between. CDR1 MNHEY and CDR2 SMNVEV come from the germline V gene (reference sequence). CDR3 length: 13 amino acids. CDR3 sequence (DNA): TGTGCCAGCAGTCTTAATGGGGCAACAGAAGCTTTCTTT. This codes for CASSLNGATEAFF.

The chain uses TRBV5-6 and TRBJ1-2, with 8 nucleotides matching TRBD1. This CDR3 has 13 residues. Germline values: CDR1 SGHDT, CDR2 YYEEEE. After removal of 5 bases from V and 11 bases from J, the junction contained 11 bases not matched to a gene. In nucleotides, the CDR3 is TGTGCCAGCAGAATAACCGACAGGGGACTGTACACCTTC. Translated: CASRITDRGLYTF. Full variable domain (outside the CDR3, taken from reference TRBV5-6 and TRBJ1-2): DAGVTQSPTHLIKTRGQQVTLRCSPKSGHDTVSWYQQALGQGPQFIFQYYEEEERQRGNFPDRFSGHQFPNYSSELNVNALLLGDSALYLCASRITDRGLYTFGSGTRLTVV.

The V call is TRBV6-5, the J call TRBJ1-4, with 9 nucleotides matching TRBD1. V lost 0 bases to trimming and J lost 8 bases; unmatched junction nucleotides: 7. Germline assignment: CDR1 MNHEY and CDR2 SVGAGI. The CDR3 runs 16 residues. This chain's CDR3 is CASSYSSGTGYEKLFF. In nucleotides, the CDR3 is TGTGCCAGCAGTTACTCATCCGGGACAGGGTACGAAAAACTGTTTTTT.

The chain joins TRBV29-1 to TRBJ1-2; 8 positions match TRBD1. V lost 5 bases and J lost 3; bases outside the gene matches: 2. The CDR3 consists of 12 residues. Germline CDR1 reads SQVTM; CDR2 reads ANQGSEA. The CDR3 is CSVPGQDYGYTF. The CDR3, as DNA: TGCAGCGTTCCGGGACAGGACTATGGCTACACCTTC.

The chain's CDR3 is CASSPPTSAPHSYEQYF. The CDR3, as DNA: TGTGCCAGCTCACCACCGACTAGCGCCCCGCACTCCTACGAGCAGTACTTC. This rearrangement joins TRBV18 to TRBJ2-7; TRBD2 matches 8 bases. This CDR3 has 17 residues. CDR1 KGHSH and CDR2 LQKENI come from the germline V gene. Trimming removed 0 bases from V and 0 bases from J; junction bases left unmatched: 7.

J is TRBJ1-2 and V is TRBV5-1, with D unresolved. Trimming stripped 4 bases from V and 2 bases from J, with 12 bases between. The CDR3 runs 14 residues. Germline V gene data show CDR1 as SGHRS and CDR2 as YFSETQ. CDR3 sequence: CASSPIDLNYGYTF. In DNA, the CDR3 is TGCGCCAGCAGCCCCATCGACTTGAACTATGGCTACACCTTC.

The rearrangement uses TRBV9 and TRBJ2-1, with a weak D call TRBD1 (6 bases). The CDR3 has 15 amino acids. Per the germline V gene, CDR1 is SGDLS and CDR2 is YYNGEE. V was clipped by 0 bases and J by 4 bases, with 11 bases between them. CDR3 in DNA: TGTGCCAGCAGCGTAGTTGGGGACAATTACAATGAGCAGTTCTTC. Amino acids: CASSVVGDNYNEQFF.

V is TRBV15 and J is TRBJ2-2, with 10 bases identical to TRBD2. This CDR3 comprises 14 residues. From germline, CDR1 is LNHNV and CDR2 YYDKDF (reference sequence). V lost 1 base and J lost 7; bases outside the gene matches: 0. CDR3 DNA sequence: TGTGCCACCAGCAGAGCTAGCGGGAGCGGGGAGCTGTTTTTT. The encoded protein is CATSRASGSGELFF.

The V and J genes are TRBV2 and TRBJ1-4; D is possibly TRBD1 (5 bases). CDR3 length: 17 amino acids. CDR1 and CDR2 (germline): SNHLY, FYNNEI. The V gene lost 2 bases and the J gene lost 0 bases, with 13 bases spanning the gap. The CDR3 bases are TGTGCCAGCAGTGAACGGGGACCGCAGACAACTAATGAAAAACTGTTTTTT. As protein: CASSERGPQTTNEKLFF.

This clone was counted a single time. The genes are TRBV7-2 and TRBJ2-7; D may be TRBD1 (6 bases). From germline, CDR1 is SGHTA and CDR2 FQGNSA. The CDR3 covers 15 residues. Trimming cost V 5 bases and J 4 bases, with 18 bases left between them. The CDR3 loop is CASSNPGHMPYEQYF. CDR3 sequence (DNA): TGTGCCAGCAGCAATCCGGGACACATGCCTTACGAGCAGTACTTC.

This clone appeared a single time. This rearrangement joins TRBV27 to TRBJ2-4; TRBD2 agrees at 10 bases. Trimming removed 4 bases from V and 6 bases from J; junction bases left unmatched: 3. Germline V gene sequence: CDR1 MNHEY, CDR2 SMNVEV (reference sequence). CDR3 size: 14 residues. CDR3 coding DNA: TGTGCCAGCAGTTCCTCTAGCGGGGGAAACATTCAGTACTTC. The encoded protein is CASSSSSGGNIQYF.

The chain uses TRBV7-9 and TRBJ1-2; TRBD1 aligns across 7 bases. Germline V lookup: CDR1 SEHNR, CDR2 FQNEAQ (reference sequence). V trimming: 6 bases; J trimming: 5 bases; junction bases outside the gene matches: 6. The CDR3 is made up of 13 amino acids. CDR3 loop: CASRDGQDYGYTF. In nucleotides, the CDR3 is TGTGCCAGCAGAGACGGACAGGATTATGGCTACACCTTC.

The rearrangement links TRBV6-6 to TRBJ2-7; D is uncertain. CDR1 is MNHNY, CDR2 SVGAGI, per germline (reference sequence). V was cut by 0 bases and J by 0 bases, with 9 bases left in between. The CDR3 covers 15 residues. For the CDR3, the DNA is TGTGCCAGCAGTTACTCTCCAGCTGTCTCCTACGAGCAGTACTTC. Translating gives CASSYSPAVSYEQYF.

This sequence joins TRBV19 and TRBJ2-7; 9 nucleotides agree with TRBD1. The CDR3 is 12 residues long. The germline V gene has CDR1 LNHDA and CDR2 SQIVND (reference sequence). The CDR3 protein is CATGQGIYEQYF. The DNA of the CDR3 is TGTGCTACGGGACAGGGTATCTACGAGCAGTACTTC.

This clone was observed a few times. The CDR3 DNA reads TGTGCCAGCAGTTACTCTGGAACAGGTTTATTTTGGTGCACCTTC. It is translated as CASSYSGTGLFWCTF. The chain joins TRBV6-6 to TRBJ1-2, with a possible D match to TRBD1 (5 bases). CDR1 and CDR2 from the germline V gene are MNHNY and SVGAGI (reference sequence). The CDR3 spans 15 residues. Trimming shortened V by 0 bases and J by 13 bases, and 21 bases separated the two germline ends.

In its sample, this clone was seen a few times. CDR3 coding DNA: TGTGCCAGTAGCAGGACCGGCCAGAACTATGGCTACACCTTC. As protein: CASSRTGQNYGYTF. The chain is built from TRBV19 and TRBJ1-2; D gene ambiguous. The CDR3 has 14 amino acids. Germline lookup yields CDR1 LNHDA and CDR2 SQIVND (reference sequence). Trimming stripped 6 bases from V and 2 bases from J, with 13 bases between.

The gene calls are TRBV5-4 and TRBJ2-3; 9 bases fit TRBD1. In germline, CDR1 is SGHNT, CDR2 YYREEE (reference sequence). The CDR3 length is 14 residues. V lost 6 bases and J lost 4; bases outside the gene matches: 6. The CDR3 is CASTWDRVSDTQYF. The CDR3, as DNA: TGTGCCAGCACCTGGGACAGGGTTTCAGATACGCAGTATTTT.

The chain links TRBV11-2 to TRBJ2-5, with D unresolved. The CDR3 has 13 amino acids. Per germline, CDR1 SGHAT and CDR2 FQNNGV. Trimming removed 2 bases from V and 5 bases from J, with 9 bases in between. Here the CDR3 DNA reads TGTGCCAGCAGCTTAAGCGTATATGAGACCCAGTACTTC. Residues: CASSLSVYETQYF.

This chain uses TRBV7-2 with TRBJ1-1; D is undetermined. The CDR3 contains 14 residues. Trimming pared 2 bases from V and 5 bases from J, leaving 12 bases between. Looked up from germline, CDR1 is SGHTA and CDR2 is FQGNSA. CDR3 DNA: TGTGCCAGCAGCTTACCCTTGAAGGGAACTGAAGCTTTCTTT. As protein: CASSLPLKGTEAFF. Using reference TRBV7-2 and TRBJ1-1 for the parts outside the CDR3, the full variable domain is GAGVSQSPSNKVTEKGKDVELRCDPISGHTALYWYRQSLGQGLEFLIYFQGNSAPDKSGLPSDRFSAERTGGSVSTLTIQRTQQEDSAVYLCASSLPLKGTEAFFGQGTRLTVV.

CDR3 nucleotide sequence: TGTGCCAGCAGCCCGCCCCGTGGGAATCAGGGAGATACGCAGTATTTT. Protein: CASSPPRGNQGDTQYF. The chain has TRBV7-2 and TRBJ2-3; D perhaps matches TRBD1 (5 bases). The CDR3 spans 16 residues. The V and J ends lost 5 bases and 5 bases respectively, with 20 bases between them. Germline V gene lookup returns CDR1 SGHTA and CDR2 FQGNSA.